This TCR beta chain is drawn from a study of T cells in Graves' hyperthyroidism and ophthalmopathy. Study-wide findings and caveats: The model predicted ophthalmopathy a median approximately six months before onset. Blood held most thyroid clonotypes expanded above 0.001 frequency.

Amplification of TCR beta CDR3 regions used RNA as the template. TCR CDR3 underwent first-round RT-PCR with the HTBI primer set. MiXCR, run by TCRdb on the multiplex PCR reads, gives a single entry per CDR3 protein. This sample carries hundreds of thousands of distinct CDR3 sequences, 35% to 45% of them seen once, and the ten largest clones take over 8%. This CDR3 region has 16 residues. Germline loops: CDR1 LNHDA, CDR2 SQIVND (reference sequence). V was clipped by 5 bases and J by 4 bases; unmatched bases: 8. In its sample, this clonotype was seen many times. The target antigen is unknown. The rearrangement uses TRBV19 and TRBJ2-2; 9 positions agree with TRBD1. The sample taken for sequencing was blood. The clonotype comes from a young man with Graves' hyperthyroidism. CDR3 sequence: CASSLTGGRVTGELFF. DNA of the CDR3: TGTGCCAGTAGTCTGACAGGGGGACGGGTCACCGGGGAGCTGTTTTTT.